These 4 T cell receptor beta chains were all obtained from the same sample, sequenced in a study of Ad26.COV2.S vaccination and SARS-CoV-2 variants. The treatment was: 19 received Ad26.COV2.S at low or high dose, single or two shots; roughly five received placebo; per-sample allocation not given. The samples date from day 63 after the first vaccine or placebo injection. The method was immunoSEQ multiplex PCR; TCRdb's version includes in-frame clones alone and lacks a portion of them. There are about 480,000 clones in the sample; around 88% occur only once, and more than 10% lies in the top ten. The sequencing used peripheral blood, collected in a trial of Ad26.COV2.S vaccine versus placebo. The receptors derive from a person aged 18-60 years who received the Ad26.COV2.S COVID-19 vaccine or a placebo.

The gene calls are TRBV2 and TRBJ1-6; D uncertain. Germline CDR1 SNHLY, CDR2 FYNNEI. This CDR3 has 16 residues. V was shortened by 4 bases and J by 0 bases, with 10 bases between the two germline ends. This CDR3 reads CASSVRESSYNSPLHF. The CDR3 nucleotides read TGTGCCAGCAGTGTTCGAGAGAGCTCCTATAATTCACCCCTCCACTTT.

V gene TRBV4-2 combines with J gene TRBJ1-2; tentative D call: TRBD1 (5 bases). Trimming took 1 base from V and 4 from J, leaving 13 bases between them. The CDR3 totals 15 residues. Germline V gene data show CDR1 as LGHNA and CDR2 as YNFKEQ. CDR3 sequence reads: CASSQVSGGVYGYTF. The CDR3 DNA sequence: TGTGCCAGCAGCCAAGTGTCCGGGGGGGTCTATGGCTACACCTTC.

The V and J genes are TRBV7-2 and TRBJ2-1; no clear D. V lost 1 base to trimming and J lost 5 bases, with 6 bases between them. Germline-derived CDR1 and CDR2 are SGHTA and FQGNSA. CDR3 length: 13 amino acids. The DNA of the CDR3 is TGTGCCAGCAGCTTAGTGCTAGACAATGAGCAGTTCTTC. Amino acids: CASSLVLDNEQFF.

The table lists this clone with a few counts. The rearrangement links TRBV11-2 to TRBJ2-7; TRBD1 might be the D (6 bases). Germline CDR1 reads SGHAT; CDR2 reads FQNNGV. The CDR3 sequence is 12 residues long. Trimming took 4 bases from V and 5 from J, leaving 9 bases between them. This CDR3 is CASSSDRDEQYF. CDR3 bases: TGTGCCAGCAGCTCGGACAGAGACGAGCAGTACTTC.